These T cell receptor beta chains were read from a single sample in a study of blood T cell repertoires in COVID-19. Using immunoSEQ multiplex PCR, the repertoire was profiled, and TCRdb retains in-frame clones only, with some absent. The table lists more than 95,000 clones, around nine tenths of them singletons. Sequencing was done on a sample of peripheral blood. These receptors all stem from a man aged 50-59 years with COVID-19, enrolled during active disease. CDR3s include the opening cysteine and the closing phenylalanine or tryptophan. A D gene is named only where the DNA matches it firmly. Clone size appears in some rows only: once, few, many, or a class for an expanded clone.

13 NA TRBJ2-2 TRBD1 TRBV9 TGTGCCAGCAGCGTTCACAGGGGTGGGGAGCTGTTTTTT CASSVHRGGELFF
13 NA TRBJ1-2 TRBD1 TRBV10-3 TGTGCCACCGACAGGGGCGTTAACTATGGCTACACCTTC CATDRGVNYGYTF
15 NA TRBJ2-1 TRBD2 TRBV18 TGTGCCAGCTCCGATAGCGGGAGTTATTACAATGAGCAGTTCTTC CASSDSGSYYNEQFF
13 NA TRBJ1-5 NA TRBV2 TGTGCCAGCAGGGACTATGGGGGTCAGCCCCAGCATTTT CASRDYGGQPQHF
15 NA TRBJ2-2 NA TRBV5-8 TGTGCCAGCAGCTTGAGTATCGCGGTTGTCGGGGAGCTGTTTTTT CASSLSIAVVGELFF
12 NA TRBJ2-5 NA TRBV2 TGTGCCAGCAGTGGTTTTGAGGCGACCCAGTACTTC CASSGFEATQYF
16 NA TRBJ2-1 TRBD1 TRBV6-5 TGTGCCAGCAGTTACTCCACGGGACAGGGCTACAATGAGCAGTTCTTC CASSYSTGQGYNEQFF
14 once TRBJ1-3 NA TRBV5-1 TGCGCCAGCAGGGAGGCAGGGGTCGGAAACACCATATATTTT CASREAGVGNTIYF
14 NA TRBJ1-2 NA TRBV7-8 TGTGCCAGCAGCGTAGAGGCAGGAGGGGCTGGCTACACCTTC CASSVEAGGAGYTF
17 once TRBJ1-6 TRBD1 TRBV3-1/TRBV3-2 TGTGCCAGCAGCCAAAACCCGACAGGGGGAAGTAATTCACCCCTCCACTTT CASSQNPTGGSNSPLHF
18 NA TRBJ2-3 TRBD2 TRBV19 TGTGCCAGTAGTATGGCGGCAGGGACTAGCGGGAGTACAGATACGCAGTATTTT CASSMAAGTSGSTDTQYF
14 once TRBJ2-7 TRBD2 TRBV6-5 TGTGCCAGCCTCCGGGAGGGGTATTCCTACGAGCAGTACTTC CASLREGYSYEQYF
15 NA TRBJ1-4 NA TRBV6-5 TGTGCCAGCAGTGACTCGACAGGCCGTAATGAAAAACTGTTTTTT CASSDSTGRNEKLFF
13 NA TRBJ1-6 NA TRBV6-5 TGTGCCACCAATGGGGGGGCCTATTCACCCCTCCACTTT CATNGGAYSPLHF
13 NA TRBJ1-2 NA TRBV2 TGTGCCACGCTACCAGGGGCTAACTATGGCTACACCTTC CATLPGANYGYTF
10 once TRBJ1-2 NA TRBV24-1 TGTGCCACCGTCGACTATGGCTACACCTTC CATVDYGYTF
15 NA TRBJ2-5 TRBD1 TRBV15 TGTGCCACCAGCAGCGGGACAGGGGGCCAAGAGACCCAGTACTTC CATSSGTGGQETQYF
15 NA TRBJ2-1 NA TRBV5-5 TGTGCCAGCAGCTTGACCAGGGCCCGCCACATTGAGCAGTTCTTC CASSLTRARHIEQFF
14 NA TRBJ2-1 NA TRBV14 TGTGCCAGCAGCCAACTACCCTCGGGCAATGAGCAGTTCTTC CASSQLPSGNEQFF
14 NA TRBJ1-4 NA TRBV7-9 TGTGCCAGCAGCTTAGCACAGTCTAATGAAAAACTGTTTTTT CASSLAQSNEKLFF
13 once TRBJ1-2 TRBD1 TRBV28 TGTGCCAGCAAAGCAGGGGGGAGCTATGGCTACACCTTC CASKAGGSYGYTF
15 NA TRBJ2-3 NA TRBV19 TGTGCCAGTAGTCCCTCGGGGCAGGGGTCAGATACGCAGTATTTT CASSPSGQGSDTQYF
12 NA TRBJ2-3 NA TRBV18 TGTGCCAGCTCACCATATAGAGATACGCAGTATTTT CASSPYRDTQYF
15 NA TRBJ1-1 NA TRBV4-3 TGCGCCAGCAGCCGAGGAGACAGGACGAACACTGAAGCTTTCTTT CASSRGDRTNTEAFF
13 NA TRBJ2-5 NA TRBV30 TGTGCCTGGAGTGGTCAGGGACACGAGACCCAGTACTTC CAWSGQGHETQYF
14 NA TRBJ2-7 NA TRBV6-2/TRBV6-3 TGTGCCAGCAGTAGAACTCGCGAGCCCTACGAGCAGTACTTC CASSRTREPYEQYF
12 NA TRBJ1-1 NA TRBV5-8 TGTGCCAGCACCCGCAGGGCCCCCGAAGCTTTCTTT CASTRRAPEAFF
16 NA TRBJ2-5 NA TRBV2 TGTGCCAGCAGTGAAACCTACCGACAGAGGAAAGAGACCCAGTACTTC CASSETYRQRKETQYF
13 NA TRBJ1-2 NA TRBV2 TGTGCCAGCACCACGGGGGGAGTGGATGGCTACACCTTC CASTTGGVDGYTF
15 NA TRBJ2-7 TRBD1 TRBV6-5 TGTGCCAGCACCATGACAGGGGGCGCGGGGTACGAGCAGTACTTC CASTMTGGAGYEQYF
13 NA TRBJ1-6 NA TRBV7-2 TGTGCCAGCAGCTTGAGTTCGAATTCACCCCTCCACTTT CASSLSSNSPLHF
15 NA TRBJ2-1 TRBD2 TRBV23-1 TGCGCCAGCCGCCCCAGGCTAGCGGGCTTCAATGAGCAGTTCTTC CASRPRLAGFNEQFF
15 NA TRBJ2-5 TRBD2 TRBV5-4 TGTGCCAGCAGCTCAGCTAGCGGGAGGGGAGAGACCCAGTACTTC CASSSASGRGETQYF
17 NA TRBJ2-3 TRBD2 TRBV5-4 TGTGCCAGCAGCTTGGTCGGGCTAGCGGCTAGCACAGATACGCAGTATTTT CASSLVGLAASTDTQYF
15 NA TRBJ1-1 NA TRBV7-9 TGTGCCAGCAGCCCCAGCCTGGGGAGTAACACTGAAGCTTTCTTT CASSPSLGSNTEAFF
14 NA TRBJ1-6 TRBD1 TRBV7-9 TGTGCCAGCAGCACCGGGACAGGTTACTCACCCCTCCACTTT CASSTGTGYSPLHF
15 NA TRBJ2-1 NA TRBV28 TGTGCCAGCAGTTTTCGACCCGGGGGCTACAATGAGCAGTTCTTC CASSFRPGGYNEQFF
14 NA TRBJ1-5 NA TRBV2 TGTGCCAGCAGTGAGACAAATAGCAATCAGCCCCAGCATTTT CASSETNSNQPQHF
15 NA TRBJ1-2 TRBD1 TRBV7-9 TGTGCCAGCAGCCTACAGGGGGCGCCCAACTATGGCTACACCTTC CASSLQGAPNYGYTF
15 few TRBJ1-2 TRBD1 TRBV5-3 TGTGCCAGAAGCTTGAGAGGACAGGGTGACTATGGCTACACCTTC CARSLRGQGDYGYTF
12 NA TRBJ2-3 NA TRBV11-2 TGTGCCATTACGGCGACTTGGGATACGCAGTATTTT CAITATWDTQYF
11 medium-sized TRBJ2-1 NA TRBV12-3/TRBV12-4 TGTGCCAGCAGTCGGGGGAGTGAGCAGTTCTTC CASSRGSEQFF
17 NA TRBJ2-2 TRBD2 TRBV27 TGTGCCAGCAGTTTGTCACTAGCGGGAGAGAACACCGGGGAGCTGTTTTTT CASSLSLAGENTGELFF
14 NA TRBJ1-1 NA TRBV19 TGTGCCAGTAGTGGGGACATCAAGAACACTGAAGCTTTCTTT CASSGDIKNTEAFF
15 once TRBJ1-4 NA TRBV3-1/TRBV3-2 TGTGCCAGCAGCCAATGGGCAGGGCCTGTTGAAAAACTGTTTTTT CASSQWAGPVEKLFF
16 NA TRBJ1-5 NA TRBV2 TGTGCCAGCAGTGAAGCCCTGCCAGGGAGGGGGCAGCCCCAGCATTTT CASSEALPGRGQPQHF
14 few TRBJ2-3 TRBD1 TRBV14 TGTGCCAGCAGCCCTGGGACAGGCACAGATACGCAGTATTTT CASSPGTGTDTQYF
14 NA TRBJ2-1 NA TRBV28 TGTGCCAGCAGGGTCACAGGGCCCTACAATGAGCAGTTCTTC CASRVTGPYNEQFF
14 NA TRBJ2-7 NA TRBV7-8 TGTGCCAGCAGCCCCCACCCTCAGACCTACGAGCAGTACTTC CASSPHPQTYEQYF
14 NA TRBJ2-1 TRBD2 TRBV7-3 TGTGCCAGCAGCTTAACCCCTAGCGGGTATGAGCAGTTCTTC CASSLTPSGYEQFF
11 NA TRBJ1-2 NA TRBV9 TGTGCCAGCAGCGCGGGCTATGGCTACACCTTC CASSAGYGYTF
15 NA TRBJ2-7 NA TRBV5-6 TGTGCCAGCAGCTTTAAGATCCTAGGCTCCTACGAGCAGTACTTC CASSFKILGSYEQYF
17 NA TRBJ1-5 NA TRBV21-1 TGTGCCAGCAGCAAAAGGACCACAGGGGGCTCATATCAGCCCCAGCATTTT CASSKRTTGGSYQPQHF